These T cell receptor beta chains were read from a single sample in a study of cytomegalovirus exposure and HLA in healthy donors. Sequenced by immunoSEQ multiplex PCR; TCRdb stores in-frame clones only, minus some. Counted here are 40,000 or so clones, 68% occurring once; the ten biggest clones make up approximately 3.5%. The source material was PBMCs. These receptors all come from a man aged 35 to 55 in good health and CMV-seronegative. Each CDR3 is given with its conserved first and last residue. Each record gives: V gene, clone size, D gene, CDR3 length, J gene, CDR3 protein, CDR3 DNA. The D gene is left open where the match is weak. The size field is filled for only some rows; it gives once, few, many or a size class.

v_call: TRBV4-2
clone_size: .
d_call: TRBD1
cdr3_length: 17
j_call: TRBJ1-2
cdr3_aa: CASSQDGLETGNYGYTF
cdr3_nt: TGTGCCAGCAGCCAAGATGGTTTAGAGACAGGGAACTATGGCTACACCTTC

v_call: TRBV28
clone_size: .
d_call: .
cdr3_length: 11
j_call: TRBJ1-1
cdr3_aa: CASTSHTEAFF
cdr3_nt: TGTGCCAGCACGAGTCACACTGAAGCTTTCTTT

v_call: TRBV25-1
clone_size: .
d_call: .
cdr3_length: 14
j_call: TRBJ1-6
cdr3_aa: CASSVRGGNSPLHF
cdr3_nt: TGTGCCAGCAGTGTACGGGGTGGAAATTCACCCCTCCACTTT

v_call: TRBV29-1
clone_size: .
d_call: TRBD1
cdr3_length: 12
j_call: TRBJ2-7
cdr3_aa: CSVRTGGDEQYF
cdr3_nt: TGCAGCGTCCGTACAGGGGGTGACGAGCAGTACTTC

v_call: TRBV11-2
clone_size: .
d_call: .
cdr3_length: 13
j_call: TRBJ2-7
cdr3_aa: CASSLETDYEQYF
cdr3_nt: TGTGCCAGCAGCTTAGAGACAGACTACGAGCAGTACTTC

v_call: TRBV30
clone_size: .
d_call: TRBD2
cdr3_length: 13
j_call: TRBJ2-7
cdr3_aa: CAWRLLAGIEQYF
cdr3_nt: TGTGCCTGGAGGCTGCTAGCGGGGATCGAGCAGTACTTC

v_call: TRBV4-1
clone_size: few
d_call: .
cdr3_length: 13
j_call: TRBJ2-1
cdr3_aa: CASSQDRWNEQFF
cdr3_nt: TGCGCCAGCAGCCAAGATCGGTGGAATGAGCAGTTCTTC

v_call: TRBV10-3
clone_size: .
d_call: .
cdr3_length: 17
j_call: TRBJ1-1
cdr3_aa: CAISESKGGVWNTEAFF
cdr3_nt: TGTGCCATCAGTGAGTCGAAGGGGGGGGTTTGGAACACTGAAGCTTTCTTT

v_call: TRBV6-6
clone_size: few
d_call: .
cdr3_length: 13
j_call: TRBJ2-1
cdr3_aa: CASSRGQDNEQFF
cdr3_nt: TGTGCCAGCAGTAGAGGCCAAGACAATGAGCAGTTCTTC

v_call: TRBV19
clone_size: .
d_call: TRBD1
cdr3_length: 12
j_call: TRBJ2-1
cdr3_aa: CASSGQGYEQFF
cdr3_nt: TGTGCCAGTAGCGGACAGGGCTATGAGCAGTTCTTC

v_call: TRBV30
clone_size: once
d_call: .
cdr3_length: 13
j_call: TRBJ1-1
cdr3_aa: CAWSRSLNTEAFF
cdr3_nt: TGTGCCTGGAGTCGTAGTTTGAACACTGAAGCTTTCTTT

v_call: TRBV21-1
clone_size: .
d_call: .
cdr3_length: 15
j_call: TRBJ1-5
cdr3_aa: CASSKDREGGQPQHF
cdr3_nt: TGTGCCAGCAGCAAAGACAGGGAAGGGGGTCAGCCCCAGCATTTT

v_call: TRBV4-1
clone_size: .
d_call: TRBD1
cdr3_length: 15
j_call: TRBJ1-1
cdr3_aa: CASSQPQGAKAEAFF
cdr3_nt: TGCGCCAGCAGCCAACCCCAGGGGGCAAAGGCTGAAGCTTTCTTT

v_call: TRBV29-1
clone_size: .
d_call: TRBD1
cdr3_length: 15
j_call: TRBJ1-1
cdr3_aa: CSVEDGGTVNTEAFF
cdr3_nt: TGCAGCGTTGAAGATGGAGGGACAGTTAACACTGAAGCTTTCTTT

v_call: TRBV6-5
clone_size: .
d_call: TRBD2
cdr3_length: 15
j_call: TRBJ2-1
cdr3_aa: CASSYEAGGYNEQFF
cdr3_nt: TGTGCCAGCAGTTACGAAGCGGGGGGGTACAATGAGCAGTTCTTC

v_call: TRBV29-1
clone_size: .
d_call: TRBD1
cdr3_length: 14
j_call: TRBJ1-1
cdr3_aa: CSVRTGQVWTEAFF
cdr3_nt: TGCAGCGTTAGGACAGGCCAAGTATGGACTGAAGCTTTCTTT

v_call: TRBV28
clone_size: .
d_call: TRBD2
cdr3_length: 14
j_call: TRBJ2-1
cdr3_aa: CASSRGGGFNEQFF
cdr3_nt: TGTGCCAGCAGTAGGGGCGGGGGGTTCAATGAGCAGTTCTTC

v_call: TRBV6-5
clone_size: .
d_call: .
cdr3_length: 12
j_call: TRBJ1-1
cdr3_aa: CASTRVGTEAFF
cdr3_nt: TGTGCCAGCACCAGGGTGGGCACTGAAGCTTTCTTT

v_call: TRBV2
clone_size: .
d_call: .
cdr3_length: 12
j_call: TRBJ2-6
cdr3_aa: CASIIGANVLTF
cdr3_nt: TGTGCCAGCATAATTGGGGCCAACGTCCTGACTTTC

v_call: TRBV4-1
clone_size: .
d_call: TRBD1
cdr3_length: 19
j_call: TRBJ2-6
cdr3_aa: CASSHPPEAGGTGANVLTF
cdr3_nt: TGCGCCAGCAGCCACCCTCCCGAGGCAGGGGGCACCGGGGCCAACGTCCTGACTTTC

v_call: TRBV11-1
clone_size: .
d_call: .
cdr3_length: 12
j_call: TRBJ1-1
cdr3_aa: CASSLGGRTAFF
cdr3_nt: TGTGCCAGCAGCTTAGGGGGGAGGACGGCTTTCTTT

v_call: TRBV11-3
clone_size: few
d_call: TRBD1
cdr3_length: 14
j_call: TRBJ2-7
cdr3_aa: CASSPRTGDYEQYF
cdr3_nt: TGTGCCAGCAGCCCGCGGACAGGAGACTACGAGCAGTACTTC

v_call: TRBV5-1
clone_size: few
d_call: TRBD2
cdr3_length: 14
j_call: TRBJ2-5
cdr3_aa: CASSFGGGGETQYF
cdr3_nt: TGCGCCAGCAGCTTTGGGGGGGGTGGAGAGACCCAGTACTTC

v_call: TRBV7-6
clone_size: .
d_call: TRBD1
cdr3_length: 14
j_call: TRBJ2-7
cdr3_aa: CASSRGTGDAEQYF
cdr3_nt: TGTGCCAGCAGCCGCGGGACAGGGGATGCCGAGCAGTACTTC

v_call: TRBV15
clone_size: .
d_call: .
cdr3_length: 13
j_call: TRBJ2-7
cdr3_aa: CATSRDWLTEQYF
cdr3_nt: TGTGCCACCAGCAGGGACTGGCTTACCGAGCAGTACTTC

v_call: TRBV6-5
clone_size: .
d_call: TRBD2
cdr3_length: 15
j_call: TRBJ2-1
cdr3_aa: CASSLLAGAYNEQFF
cdr3_nt: TGTGCCAGCAGCCTACTAGCGGGGGCATACAATGAGCAGTTCTTC

v_call: TRBV7-2
clone_size: .
d_call: .
cdr3_length: 18
j_call: TRBJ1-6
cdr3_aa: CASSSRPPGLTGQMSLHF
cdr3_nt: TGTGCCAGCAGCTCAAGGCCGCCCGGCCTAACAGGCCAAATGAGCCTCCACTTT

v_call: TRBV30
clone_size: .
d_call: .
cdr3_length: 14
j_call: TRBJ1-5
cdr3_aa: CAWSAANGNQPQHF
cdr3_nt: TGTGCCTGGAGTGCGGCAAACGGGAATCAGCCCCAGCATTTT

v_call: TRBV27
clone_size: .
d_call: .
cdr3_length: 14
j_call: TRBJ1-5
cdr3_aa: CASSFSGSNQPQHF
cdr3_nt: TGTGCCAGCAGTTTCTCCGGTTCTAATCAGCCCCAGCATTTT

v_call: TRBV28
clone_size: .
d_call: TRBD1
cdr3_length: 16
j_call: TRBJ1-2
cdr3_aa: CASSLIQGSPNYGYTF
cdr3_nt: TGTGCCAGCAGTTTGATACAGGGGAGTCCTAACTATGGCTACACCTTC

v_call: TRBV13
clone_size: .
d_call: .
cdr3_length: 14
j_call: TRBJ1-3
cdr3_aa: CASSSEVSGNTIYF
cdr3_nt: TGTGCCAGCAGCTCAGAAGTCTCTGGAAACACCATATATTTT

v_call: TRBV18
clone_size: .
d_call: TRBD1
cdr3_length: 14
j_call: TRBJ2-7
cdr3_aa: CASSPPGQGYEQYF
cdr3_nt: TGTGCCAGCTCACCACCGGGACAGGGCTACGAGCAGTACTTC

v_call: TRBV30
clone_size: .
d_call: .
cdr3_length: 13
j_call: TRBJ2-7
cdr3_aa: CAWSVGYRYEQYF
cdr3_nt: TGTGCCTGGAGTGTGGGCTACCGCTACGAGCAGTACTTC

v_call: TRBV5-4
clone_size: .
d_call: TRBD1
cdr3_length: 16
j_call: TRBJ2-7
cdr3_aa: CASSQMNRGVADEQYF
cdr3_nt: TGTGCCAGCAGCCAAATGAACAGGGGAGTGGCCGACGAGCAGTACTTC

v_call: TRBV4-1
clone_size: few
d_call: TRBD1
cdr3_length: 15
j_call: TRBJ2-1
cdr3_aa: CASSQGQGAYNEQFF
cdr3_nt: TGCGCCAGCAGCCAGGGACAGGGCGCCTACAATGAGCAGTTCTTC

v_call: TRBV2
clone_size: .
d_call: TRBD2
cdr3_length: 14
j_call: TRBJ2-5
cdr3_aa: CASSTSGGQETQYF
cdr3_nt: TGTGCCAGCAGTACTAGCGGGGGACAAGAGACCCAGTACTTC